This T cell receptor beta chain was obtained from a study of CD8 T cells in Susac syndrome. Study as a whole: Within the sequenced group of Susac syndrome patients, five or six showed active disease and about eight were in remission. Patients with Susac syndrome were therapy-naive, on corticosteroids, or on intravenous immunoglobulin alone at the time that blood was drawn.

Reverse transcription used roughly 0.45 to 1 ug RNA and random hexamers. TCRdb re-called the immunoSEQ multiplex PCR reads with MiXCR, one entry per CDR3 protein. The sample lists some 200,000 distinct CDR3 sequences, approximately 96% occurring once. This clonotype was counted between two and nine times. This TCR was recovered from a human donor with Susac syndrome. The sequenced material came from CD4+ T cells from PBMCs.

The CDR3: CASSVGLAGETQYF. DNA for the CDR3: TGTGCCAGCAGCGTAGGTTTAGCCGGAGAGACCCAGTACTTC. V and J are TRBV9 and TRBJ2-5; D not certain. The CDR3 extends over 14 amino acids. From germline, CDR1 is SGDLS and CDR2 YYNGEE. Between the trimmed V and J ends, which lost 0 bases and 4 bases, there was a span of 10 bases.